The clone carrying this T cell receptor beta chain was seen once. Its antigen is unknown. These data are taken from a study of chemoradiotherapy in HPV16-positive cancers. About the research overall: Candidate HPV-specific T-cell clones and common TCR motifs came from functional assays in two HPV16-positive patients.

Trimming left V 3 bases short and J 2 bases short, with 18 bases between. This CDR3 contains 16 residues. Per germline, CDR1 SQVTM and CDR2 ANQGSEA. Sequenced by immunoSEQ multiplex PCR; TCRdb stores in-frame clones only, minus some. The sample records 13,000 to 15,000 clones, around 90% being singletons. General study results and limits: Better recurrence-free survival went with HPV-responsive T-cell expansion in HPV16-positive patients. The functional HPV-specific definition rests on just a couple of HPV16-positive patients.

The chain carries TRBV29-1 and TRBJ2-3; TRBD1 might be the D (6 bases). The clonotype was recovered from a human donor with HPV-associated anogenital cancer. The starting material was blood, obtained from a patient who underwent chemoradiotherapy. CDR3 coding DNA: TGCAGCGTTGATGGGGGCCAACGGAGAACCACAGATACGCAGTATTTT. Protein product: CSVDGGQRRTTDTQYF.